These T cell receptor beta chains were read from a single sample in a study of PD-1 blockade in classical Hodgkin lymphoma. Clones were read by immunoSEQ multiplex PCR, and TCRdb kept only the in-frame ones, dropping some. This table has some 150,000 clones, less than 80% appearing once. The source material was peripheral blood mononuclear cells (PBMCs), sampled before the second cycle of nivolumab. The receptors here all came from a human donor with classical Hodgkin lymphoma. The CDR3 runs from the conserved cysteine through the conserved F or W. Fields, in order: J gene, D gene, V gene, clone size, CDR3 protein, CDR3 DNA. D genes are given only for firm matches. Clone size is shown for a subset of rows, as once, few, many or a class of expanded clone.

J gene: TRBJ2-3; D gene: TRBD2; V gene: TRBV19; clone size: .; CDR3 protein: CASSMGGRIDTQYF; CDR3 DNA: TGTGCCAGTAGTATGGGCGGGAGAATCGATACGCAGTATTTT
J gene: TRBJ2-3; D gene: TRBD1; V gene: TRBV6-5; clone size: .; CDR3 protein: CASRWTGGGTDTQYF; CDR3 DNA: TGTGCCAGCAGGTGGACAGGGGGAGGCACAGATACGCAGTATTTT
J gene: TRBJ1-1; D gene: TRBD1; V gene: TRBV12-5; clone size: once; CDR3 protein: CASGLSPQGQGWYEVPEAFF; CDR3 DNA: TGTGCTAGTGGTTTGTCGCCTCAAGGACAGGGATGGTATGAGGTCCCTGAAGCTTTCTTT
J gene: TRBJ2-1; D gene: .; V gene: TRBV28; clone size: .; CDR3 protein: CASRYLGQSSYNEQFF; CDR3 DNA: TGTGCCAGCAGGTACCTTGGACAGAGCTCCTACAATGAGCAGTTCTTC
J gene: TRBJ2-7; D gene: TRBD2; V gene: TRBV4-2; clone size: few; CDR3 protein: CASSPKAGTYEQYF; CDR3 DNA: TGTGCCAGCTCCCCCAAAGCGGGGACCTACGAGCAGTACTTC
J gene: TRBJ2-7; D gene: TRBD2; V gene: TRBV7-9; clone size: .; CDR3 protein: CASGAGASYEQYF; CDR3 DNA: TGTGCCAGCGGGGCGGGAGCCTCCTACGAGCAGTACTTC
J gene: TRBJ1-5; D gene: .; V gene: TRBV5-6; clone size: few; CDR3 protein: CASSLSNQPQHF; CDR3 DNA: TGTGCCAGCAGCTTGAGTAATCAGCCCCAGCATTTT
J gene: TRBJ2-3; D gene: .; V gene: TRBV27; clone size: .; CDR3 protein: CASSRSIPRLFTDTQYF; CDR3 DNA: TGTGCCAGCAGCCGATCTATCCCTCGACTGTTTACAGATACGCAGTATTTT
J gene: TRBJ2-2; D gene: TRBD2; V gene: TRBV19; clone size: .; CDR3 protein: CASKIGQLAGDFGELFF; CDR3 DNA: TGTGCCAGTAAGATAGGTCAGCTAGCGGGAGATTTCGGGGAGCTGTTTTTT
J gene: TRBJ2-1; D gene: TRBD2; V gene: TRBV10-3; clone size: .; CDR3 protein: CATQGVSGGANEQFF; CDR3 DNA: TGTGCCACCCAGGGGGTGAGCGGGGGGGCAAATGAGCAGTTCTTC
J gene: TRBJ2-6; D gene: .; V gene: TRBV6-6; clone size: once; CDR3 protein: CASSDQGTGANVLTF; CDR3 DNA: TGTGCCAGCAGCGACCAGGGGACTGGGGCCAACGTCCTGACTTTC
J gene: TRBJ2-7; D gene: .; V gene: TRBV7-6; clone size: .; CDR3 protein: CASSSSGGGSYEQYF; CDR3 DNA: TGTGCCAGCAGCTCCTCAGGAGGGGGCTCCTACGAGCAGTACTTC
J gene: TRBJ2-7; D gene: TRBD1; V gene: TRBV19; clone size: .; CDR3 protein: CASMGTGRYEQYF; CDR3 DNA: TGTGCCAGTATGGGGACAGGGCGGTACGAGCAGTACTTC
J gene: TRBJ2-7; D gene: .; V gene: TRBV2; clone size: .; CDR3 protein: CASSGDTYEQYF; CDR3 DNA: TGTGCCAGCAGTGGAGACACCTACGAGCAGTACTTC
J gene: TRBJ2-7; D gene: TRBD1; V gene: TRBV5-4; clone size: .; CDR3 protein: CASSLGQGVVEQYF; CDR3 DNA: TGTGCCAGCAGCTTGGGACAGGGAGTAGTCGAGCAGTACTTC
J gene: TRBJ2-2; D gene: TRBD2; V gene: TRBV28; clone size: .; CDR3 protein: CASSLAGAPDTGELFF; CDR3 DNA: TGTGCCAGCAGTTTAGCGGGAGCCCCTGACACCGGGGAGCTGTTTTTT
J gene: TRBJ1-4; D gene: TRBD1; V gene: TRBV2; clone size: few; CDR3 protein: CASSGDRGREKLFF; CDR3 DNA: TGTGCCAGCAGTGGAGACAGGGGAAGGGAAAAACTGTTTTTT
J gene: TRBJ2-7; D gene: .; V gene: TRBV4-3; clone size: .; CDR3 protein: CASSHISGEQYF; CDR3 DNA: TGCGCCAGCAGCCATATCTCGGGAGAGCAGTACTTC
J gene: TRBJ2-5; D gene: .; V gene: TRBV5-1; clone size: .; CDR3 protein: CASSLFGLQETQYF; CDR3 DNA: TGCGCCAGCAGCTTGTTTGGACTCCAAGAGACCCAGTACTTC
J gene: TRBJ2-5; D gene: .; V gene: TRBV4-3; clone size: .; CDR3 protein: CASSQEFRAQETQYF; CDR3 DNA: TGCGCCAGCAGCCAAGAGTTTAGGGCCCAAGAGACCCAGTACTTC
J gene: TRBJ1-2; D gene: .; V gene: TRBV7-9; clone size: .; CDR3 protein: CASSLKGGGGYTF; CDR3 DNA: TGTGCCAGCAGCTTAAAAGGGGGTGGTGGCTACACCTTC
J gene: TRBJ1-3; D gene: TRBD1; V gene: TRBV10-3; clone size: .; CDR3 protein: CAISEPGQGFGNTIYF; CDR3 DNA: TGTGCCATCAGTGAACCGGGACAGGGTTTTGGAAACACCATATATTTT
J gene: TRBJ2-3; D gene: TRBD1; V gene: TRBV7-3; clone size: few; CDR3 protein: CASSLLAGGSALYF; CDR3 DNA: TGTGCCAGCAGCTTATTGGCAGGGGGCTCCGCTTTGTATTTT
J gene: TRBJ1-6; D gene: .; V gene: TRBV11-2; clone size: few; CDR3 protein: CASSLVWGSPLHF; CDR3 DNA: TGTGCCAGCAGCTTGGTGTGGGGTTCACCCCTCCACTTT
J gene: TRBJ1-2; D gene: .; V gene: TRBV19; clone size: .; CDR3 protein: CASSSRSPNYGYTF; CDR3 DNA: TGTGCCAGTAGTAGCCGATCGCCTAACTATGGCTACACCTTC
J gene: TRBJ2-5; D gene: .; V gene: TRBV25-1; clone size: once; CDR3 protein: CASSEGGEETQYF; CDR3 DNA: TGTGCCAGCAGTGAGGGCGGGGAAGAGACCCAGTACTTC
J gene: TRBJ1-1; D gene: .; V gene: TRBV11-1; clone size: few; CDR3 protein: CASSLRGITEAFF; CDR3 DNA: TGTGCCAGCAGCCTTCGGGGGATCACTGAAGCTTTCTTT
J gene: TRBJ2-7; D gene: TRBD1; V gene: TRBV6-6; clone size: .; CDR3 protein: CASSLGQGPYEQYF; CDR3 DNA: TGTGCCAGCAGTCTGGGACAGGGCCCCTACGAGCAGTACTTC
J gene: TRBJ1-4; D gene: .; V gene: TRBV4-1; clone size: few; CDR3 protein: CASSQETRTWEKLFF; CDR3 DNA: TGCGCCAGCAGCCAAGAGACGCGTACTTGGGAAAAACTGTTTTTT
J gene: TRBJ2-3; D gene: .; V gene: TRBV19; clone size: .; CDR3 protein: CASSIERGPTDTQYF; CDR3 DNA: TGTGCCAGTAGTATCGAGAGGGGCCCGACAGATACGCAGTATTTT
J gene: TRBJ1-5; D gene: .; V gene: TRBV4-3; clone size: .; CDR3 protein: CASSQDLTASQPQHF; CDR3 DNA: TGCGCCAGCAGCCAAGATTTGACAGCCTCTCAGCCCCAGCATTTT
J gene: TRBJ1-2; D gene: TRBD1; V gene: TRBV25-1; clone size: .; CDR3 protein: CASSEAGGEGLTYGYTF; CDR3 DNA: TGTGCCAGCAGTGAAGCAGGGGGCGAGGGGCTTACCTATGGCTACACCTTC
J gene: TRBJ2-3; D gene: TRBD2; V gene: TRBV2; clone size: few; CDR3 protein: CASSTGSGRVLADTQYF; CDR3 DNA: TGTGCCAGCAGTACCGGGAGCGGGAGGGTCCTGGCTGATACGCAGTATTTT
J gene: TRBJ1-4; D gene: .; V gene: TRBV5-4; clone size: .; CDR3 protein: CASRPDSANEKLFF; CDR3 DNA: TGTGCCAGCAGACCGGACAGTGCTAATGAAAAACTGTTTTTT
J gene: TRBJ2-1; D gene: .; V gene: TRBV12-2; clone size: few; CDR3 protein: CASRLAGVGEQFF; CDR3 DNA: TGTGCAAGTCGCTTAGCGGGGGTAGGTGAGCAGTTCTTC
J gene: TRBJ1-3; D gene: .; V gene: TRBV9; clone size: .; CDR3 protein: CASSEQVASGNTIYF; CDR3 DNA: TGTGCCAGCAGCGAACAGGTAGCCTCTGGAAACACCATATATTTT
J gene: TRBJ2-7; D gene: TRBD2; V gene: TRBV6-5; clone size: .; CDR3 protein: CASSRLAGAFEQYF; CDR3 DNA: TGTGCCAGCAGTCGTCTAGCGGGAGCGTTCGAGCAGTACTTC
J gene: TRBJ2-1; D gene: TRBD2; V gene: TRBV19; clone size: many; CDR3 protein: CASSGGLAPTTQLYNEQFF; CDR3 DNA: TGTGCCAGTAGTGGGGGACTAGCCCCTACAACACAGCTCTACAATGAGCAGTTCTTC
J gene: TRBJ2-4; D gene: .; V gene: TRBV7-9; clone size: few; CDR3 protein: CASRDEGNTNIQYF; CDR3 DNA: TGTGCCAGCAGGGATGAGGGGAACACGAACATTCAGTACTTC
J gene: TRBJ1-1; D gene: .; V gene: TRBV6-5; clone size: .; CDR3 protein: CASSWTPLVNTEAFF; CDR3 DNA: TGTGCCAGCAGTTGGACTCCACTCGTGAACACTGAAGCTTTCTTT
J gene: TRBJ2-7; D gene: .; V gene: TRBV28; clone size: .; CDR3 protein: CASSLWGRDPSYEQYF; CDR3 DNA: TGTGCCAGCAGTTTATGGGGGCGGGACCCGAGCTACGAGCAGTACTTC
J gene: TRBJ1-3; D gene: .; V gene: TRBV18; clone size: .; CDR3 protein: CASSPGSTGTGNTIYF; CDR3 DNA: TGTGCCAGCTCACCCGGATCAACAGGGACTGGAAACACCATATATTTT
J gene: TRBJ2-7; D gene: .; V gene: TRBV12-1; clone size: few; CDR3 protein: CASSFRDRYEQYF; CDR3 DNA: TGTGCCAGCAGCTTTCGGGACAGATACGAGCAGTACTTC